This T cell receptor (beta chain) was observed in a study of response to subunit inactivated influenza vaccine. Study-level findings and limits: The authors put forward the suggestion that each seasonal influenza vaccination may bring in only a limited number of new T cells.

Deletions cut 3 bases from V and 2 bases from J, with 11 bases between. The CDR3 contains 14 residues. Germline loops: CDR1 MGHRA, CDR2 YSYEKL. As for this clonotype: The antigen is unknown.

TCRdb re-derived calls from the RT-PCR reads in MiXCR, one entry per CDR3 protein. The table has hundreds of thousands of distinct CDR3 sequences, approximately 12% seen once. This sample comprised PBMCs from blood, obtained on the day of vaccination. The sequence was obtained from a man between 50 and 59 years old who received an inactivated influenza vaccine. The rearrangement links TRBV4-1 to TRBJ2-7; D is possibly TRBD1 or TRBD2 (6 bases each). The CDR3 here is CASSQGGQTYEQYF. CDR3 DNA sequence: TGCGCCAGCAGCCAGGGGGGACAAACCTACGAGCAGTACTTC.